The 2 T cell receptor beta chains listed next were all sequenced from one sample in a study of blood T cell repertoires in COVID-19. Method: immunoSEQ multiplex PCR; TCRdb's copy keeps in-frame clones and lacks some. This table has under 250,000 clones, 70% to 90% appearing once. Source material: peripheral blood. The receptors come from a man over 45 with acute or convalescent COVID-19.

The V and J genes are TRBV21-1 and TRBJ2-7; the table gives TRBD1 as D, unverified against the DNA. TRBV21-1 is classified as a pseudogene. This CDR3 region has 16 residues. The CDR3 loop is CASSKMPAGGSYEQYF. CDR3 in DNA: TGTGCCAGCAGCAAAATGCCGGCAGGGGGGTCCTACGAGCAGTACTTC.

V usage is TRBV20-1 and J usage is TRBJ2-7; D is undetermined. CDR3 length: 12 amino acids. In germline, CDR1 is DFQATT, CDR2 SNEGSKA (reference sequence). Deletions cut 3 bases from V and 3 bases from J, with 9 bases between. In DNA, the CDR3 is TGCAGTGCTAGTGTCCCCGGCTACGAGCAGTACTTC. Translated: CSASVPGYEQYF.